This record concerns one TCR beta chain sequence. The data stem from a study of cytomegalovirus exposure and HLA in healthy donors. 13 Jbeta primers and 60 Vbeta primers were used for the PCR. Clones were sequenced by immunoSEQ multiplex PCR, and TCRdb holds only the in-frame ones, with some missing. The data show around 130,000 clones, around three quarters seen once. The CDR3 loop spans 16 amino acids. Germline V gene lookup returns CDR1 MNHEY and CDR2 SMNVEV (reference sequence). Trimming pared 4 bases from V and 2 bases from J, leaving 15 bases between. The chain combines TRBV27 with TRBJ2-1; TRBD1 might be the D (6 bases). Material for sequencing was PBMCs. This sequence was found in an older woman in good health and CMV-seropositive. CDR3 sequence: CASSSSMDSPYNEQFF. Here the CDR3 DNA reads TGTGCCAGCAGTTCATCTATGGACAGCCCCTACAATGAGCAGTTCTTC.